The sequence of this T cell receptor (beta chain) was determined in a study of T-cell memory formation after mild COVID-19. Study-wide background: Largely, TCR clusters stayed within a single donor.

General study findings and limits: Cross-reactive memory apparently joined, as some responding clones appeared in pre-infection memory.

Comments on this clonotype: The antigen is not known.

The trim removed 0 bases at V and 6 bases at J, leaving 4 bases unmatched. CDR3 size: 16 residues. Germline V lookup: CDR1 SGHTA, CDR2 FQGNSA. One entry per CDR3 protein results from TCRdb running MiXCR on the 5' RACE reads. The table lists 200,000 to 300,000 distinct CDR3 sequences, approximately 16% of them singletons, with around a fifth in the top ten. V gene TRBV7-2 combines with J gene TRBJ1-4; 10 nucleotides align to TRBD1. The clonotype originates from a man between 18 and 29 years old who had mild COVID-19 (a few samples of this study predate the infection). Cell type and time point are not known. Sequenced sample: PBMCs or a T cell subset sorted from them (not recorded which). CDR3 region: CASSLAGTGAHEKLFF. In DNA, the CDR3 is TGTGCCAGCAGCTTAGCGGGGACAGGGGCGCATGAAAAACTGTTTTTT.